These T cell receptor beta chains were read from a single sample in a study of blood T cell repertoires in COVID-19. Clones were read by immunoSEQ multiplex PCR, and TCRdb kept only the in-frame ones, dropping some. The sample contains approximately 120,000 clones, more than 75% of which appear only once. Specimen: peripheral blood. The receptors come from a man aged 50 to 60 with acute or convalescent COVID-19. CDR3s include the opening cysteine and the closing phenylalanine or tryptophan. The order of the fields is D gene, V gene, J gene, clone size, CDR3 DNA, CDR3 protein. D genes are given only for firm matches. Rows give clone size only sometimes, using once, few, many, or a class for an expanded clone.

.	TRBV9	TRBJ1-1	.	TGTGCCAGCAGCGTAGCTTCGAACAGGCTGAACACTGAAGCTTTCTTT	CASSVASNRLNTEAFF
TRBD1	TRBV20-1	TRBJ2-5	.	TGCAGTGCTAGTGTGGGACAGGGGGCCCAGACCCAGTACTTC	CSASVGQGAQTQYF
.	TRBV4-1	TRBJ2-7	.	TGCGCCAGCAGCCAAGCTCAGGGTTATACCTACGAGCAGTACTTC	CASSQAQGYTYEQYF
.	TRBV15	TRBJ2-5	.	TGTGCCACCAGCAGATCACAAGAGACCCAGTACTTC	CATSRSQETQYF
.	TRBV5-1	TRBJ2-3	.	TGCGCCAGCAGCCCAGTAAGGGGGACCACAGATACGCAGTATTTT	CASSPVRGTTDTQYF
TRBD1	TRBV6-5	TRBJ1-1	.	TGTGCCAGCACCCGGACAGGGGGCGCTGAAGCTTTCTTT	CASTRTGGAEAFF
TRBD1	TRBV14	TRBJ2-3	.	TGTGCCAGCAGGCGACAGGGCTCCCCAGATACGCAGTATTTT	CASRRQGSPDTQYF
TRBD2	TRBV7-6	TRBJ2-1	.	TGTGCCAGCAGCTTAGGATTAGCGGGAGATCGCAATGAGCAGTTCTTC	CASSLGLAGDRNEQFF
TRBD1	TRBV5-5	TRBJ2-7	.	TGTGCCAGCAGCGGTTGGACGGGACAGGGGGGAGAGCAGTACTTC	CASSGWTGQGGEQYF
.	TRBV2	TRBJ1-1	once	TGTGCCAGCAGTCCACAGAGCACTGAAGCTTTCTTT	CASSPQSTEAFF
.	TRBV6-1	TRBJ2-2	.	TGTGCCAGCAGGATTGGAGAGTTGGATGCCGGGGAGCTGTTTTTT	CASRIGELDAGELFF
.	TRBV12-5	TRBJ2-2	.	TGTGCTAGTGGTTTGGCTGCGGGTGGGAACACCGGGGAGCTGTTTTTT	CASGLAAGGNTGELFF
TRBD2	TRBV25-1	TRBJ2-3	.	TGTGCCAGCAGTGAAAGGGAGGGACCCACAGATACGCAGTATTTT	CASSEREGPTDTQYF
TRBD1	TRBV6-5	TRBJ1-2	.	TGTGCCAGCAGTTTTACGGGACAGGGGGCCAATGGCTACACCTTC	CASSFTGQGANGYTF
.	TRBV5-1	TRBJ2-1	few	TGCGCCAGCAGCTTGGAAGCTTTCGGCGGAGAGCAGTTCTTC	CASSLEAFGGEQFF
TRBD1	TRBV4-1	TRBJ2-1	.	TGCGCCAGCAGCCAAGAAGGGTCATACAGGGGATCGGTCAATGAGCAGTTCTTC	CASSQEGSYRGSVNEQFF
.	TRBV7-8	TRBJ2-7	.	TGTGCCAGCAGCCCAGGGGCCTCCTACGAGCAGTACTTC	CASSPGASYEQYF
.	TRBV6-5	TRBJ2-5	.	TGTGCCAGCAGTTACGGCCGGGGGGCGGAGACCCAGTACTTC	CASSYGRGAETQYF
.	TRBV9	TRBJ1-5	.	TGTGCCAGCAGCGTCTCGGGGGGCGCCAATCAGCCCCAGCATTTT	CASSVSGGANQPQHF
TRBD1	TRBV24-1	TRBJ1-2	.	TGTGCCACCAGTGATCCACGGGACAGTCGGGGAGGCTACACCTTC	CATSDPRDSRGGYTF
.	TRBV3-1/TRBV3-2	TRBJ2-1	.	TGTGCCAGCAGCCGGGCCAGCTCCTACAATGAGCAGTTCTTC	CASSRASSYNEQFF
.	TRBV7-8	TRBJ2-7	.	TGTGCCAGCAGCTTAGCCTCAAGCGGAGGGGAGCAGTACTTC	CASSLASSGGEQYF
.	TRBV27	TRBJ1-6	many	TGTGCCAGCAGCACAGGGATCAGGTCACCCCTCCACTTT	CASSTGIRSPLHF
.	TRBV11-3	TRBJ2-3	.	TGTGCCAGCAGCTTGGGAGGTAGCACAGATACGCAGTATTTT	CASSLGGSTDTQYF
TRBD2	TRBV5-8	TRBJ2-2	.	TGTGCCAGCAGCTGGACCGGGAGGGGGGCTAGCGGGAGAGACACCGGGGAGCTGTTTTTT	CASSWTGRGASGRDTGELFF
TRBD2	TRBV2	TRBJ2-3	.	TGTGCCAGCAGTGAACTCAGCGGGAGGGGAGATACGCAGTATTTT	CASSELSGRGDTQYF
.	TRBV6-6	TRBJ1-1	.	TGTGCCAGCAGGGCAGGGCCTGAAGCTTTCTTT	CASRAGPEAFF
.	TRBV11-2	TRBJ1-6	.	TGTGCCAGCAGCTCCCAGGGCTTTTATAATTCACCCCTCCACTTT	CASSSQGFYNSPLHF
TRBD1	TRBV29-1	TRBJ1-3	.	TGCAGCGTGGAAACCGGGACAGGGTTTGGAAACACCATATATTTT	CSVETGTGFGNTIYF
TRBD2	TRBV11-2	TRBJ2-7	.	TGTGCCAGCAGCTTCGGACTAGCGGGGCTAGCGGCCTACGAGCAGTACTTC	CASSFGLAGLAAYEQYF
.	TRBV7-9	TRBJ1-4	.	TGTGCCAGCAGCTTAATGCGGCCGCTAGGTGAAAAACTGTTTTTT	CASSLMRPLGEKLFF
.	TRBV6-6	TRBJ1-1	.	TGTGCCAGCAGTCCACTCGGGACACCTTTTATCCTGAACACTGAAGCTTTCTTT	CASSPLGTPFILNTEAFF
TRBD2	TRBV11-2	TRBJ2-3	.	TGTGCCAGCAGCTTAACGGGAGGTCCTACAGATACGCAGTATTTT	CASSLTGGPTDTQYF
.	TRBV3-1/TRBV3-2	TRBJ1-2	.	TGTGCCAGCAGCCTCCTGGCTGGACATCAGTATGGCTACACCTTC	CASSLLAGHQYGYTF
TRBD1	TRBV27	TRBJ2-7	.	TGTGCCAGCACCAAAAGGGACAGGAGCTCCTACGAGCAGTACTTC	CASTKRDRSSYEQYF
.	TRBV19	TRBJ1-3	once	TGTGCCAGTAGTATAAAACAGGGAAACACCATATATTTT	CASSIKQGNTIYF
TRBD1	TRBV20-1	TRBJ2-7	few	TGCAGTGCTAGTGTGGGACAGATATACGAGCAGTACTTC	CSASVGQIYEQYF
.	TRBV7-2	TRBJ1-1	few	TGTGCCAGCGAGCTTAGTAGGGGTGGGACTGAAGCTTTCTTT	CASELSRGGTEAFF
TRBD2	TRBV10-3	TRBJ2-7	.	TGTGCCATCAGCGCGGGAGGAAACTACGAGCAGTACTTC	CAISAGGNYEQYF
.	TRBV5-4	TRBJ2-7	.	TGTGCCAGCAGCTTGGACGGGGTCGAGCAGTACTTC	CASSLDGVEQYF
TRBD2	TRBV4-1	TRBJ2-4	.	TGCGCCAGCAGCCAAGGACTAGCGGGAGGCACAAACAAAAACATTCAGTACTTC	CASSQGLAGGTNKNIQYF
.	TRBV11-2	TRBJ1-5	.	TGTGCCAGCAGCTTAGGAGGTTCGGATCAGCCCCAGCATTTT	CASSLGGSDQPQHF
.	TRBV19	TRBJ2-4	.	TGTGCCAGTAGTATAGAGGGCCCCGGACTAGCCAAAAACATTCAGTACTTC	CASSIEGPGLAKNIQYF
.	TRBV1	TRBJ2-3	once	TGCACCAGCCCTAACGCGGGACCTGCCGATACGCAGTATTTT	CTSPNAGPADTQYF
.	TRBV24-1	TRBJ2-6	.	TGTGCCACCAGTGATGCGGGACAGATCTCTGGGGCCAACGTCCTGACTTTC	CATSDAGQISGANVLTF
.	TRBV9	TRBJ1-6	.	TGTGCCAGCAGCGTAGAGGGGTCTAATTCACCCCTCCACTTT	CASSVEGSNSPLHF
.	TRBV7-2	TRBJ2-7	.	TGTGCCAGCAGCCAATCTAGCGTTAGCTCCTACGAGCAGTACTTC	CASSQSSVSSYEQYF
.	TRBV19	TRBJ1-5	few	TGTGCCAGTAGTACCCAGTTTGGAGGGAGGGGCGGGTTGCCCCAGCATTTT	CASSTQFGGRGGLPQHF
.	TRBV2	TRBJ2-5	.	TGTGCCAGCAGCCGGGGGACCCTTGGTTGGGAGACCCAGTACTTC	CASSRGTLGWETQYF
TRBD1	TRBV6-5	TRBJ2-1	few	TGTGCCAGCAGTTTTGGACAGGGGGCTGCTGAGCAGTTCTTC	CASSFGQGAAEQFF
TRBD2	TRBV6-2/TRBV6-3	TRBJ2-7	once	TGTGCCAGCAGCACGACTAGCGGCACCCCCTACGAGCAGTACTTC	CASSTTSGTPYEQYF
.	TRBV6-6	TRBJ1-1	.	TGTGCCAGCAGTTACTACTCGGGGGGGACTGAAGCTTTCTTT	CASSYYSGGTEAFF
TRBD1	TRBV5-1	TRBJ1-2	once	TGCGCCAGCAGCTTGGGACAGGGGGAAGGCTACACCTTC	CASSLGQGEGYTF